One TCR beta chain is described in this entry. Its cognate antigen is unknown. This specimen belongs to a study of OX40 agonist ivuxolimab in advanced cancers. Looking at the study overall: An agonistic anti-OX40 (CD134) antibody, ivuxolimab, was used to treat the patients.

The repertoire was sequenced with immunoSEQ multiplex PCR; TCRdb's copy has only in-frame clones and lacks some. The sample shows some 150,000 clones, 90% of them seen only once. Findings and limits, study-wide: Expanded clones belonging to CD8+ T cells outnumbered, on average, those of CD4+. People who partly responded at 0.1-3.0 mg/kg had some of the least clonal expansion seen.

This clonotype was obtained from an adult with an advanced solid tumor such as melanoma, head and neck, liver or kidney cancer. Sample: CD4+ or CD8+ T cells sorted from blood, taken in a trial of the OX40 agonist ivuxolimab.

The CDR3 sequence: CASRHTRDLNVGEQYF. The CDR3 DNA reads TGTGCCAGCAGACACACTAGGGACCTTAACGTCGGAGAGCAGTACTTC. The chain uses TRBV27 and TRBJ2-7, with D perhaps being TRBD1 or TRBD2 (5 bases each). From germline, CDR1 is MNHEY and CDR2 SMNVEV (reference sequence). There are 16 residues in the CDR3. The ends were cut back, 6 bases at V and 7 bases at J, with 25 bases in the middle.